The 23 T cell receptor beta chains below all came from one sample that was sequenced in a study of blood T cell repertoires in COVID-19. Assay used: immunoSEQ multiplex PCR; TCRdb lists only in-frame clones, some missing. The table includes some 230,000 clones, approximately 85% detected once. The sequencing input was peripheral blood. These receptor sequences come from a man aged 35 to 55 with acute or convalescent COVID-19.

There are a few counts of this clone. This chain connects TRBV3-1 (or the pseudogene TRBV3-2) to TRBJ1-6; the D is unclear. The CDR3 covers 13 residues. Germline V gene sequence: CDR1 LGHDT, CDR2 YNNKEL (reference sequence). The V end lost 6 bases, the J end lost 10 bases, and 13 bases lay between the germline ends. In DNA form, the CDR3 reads TGTGCCAGCAGACTCATTGCGGGGTCACCCCTCCACTTT. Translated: CASRLIAGSPLHF.

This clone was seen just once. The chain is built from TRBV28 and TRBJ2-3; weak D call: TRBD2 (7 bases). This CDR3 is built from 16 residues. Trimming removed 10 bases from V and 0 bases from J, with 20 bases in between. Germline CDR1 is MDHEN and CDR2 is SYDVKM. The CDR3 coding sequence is TGTGCCACCGAGGAGGGGGGGCCTCCTAGCACAGATACGCAGTATTTT. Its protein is CATEEGGPPSTDTQYF.

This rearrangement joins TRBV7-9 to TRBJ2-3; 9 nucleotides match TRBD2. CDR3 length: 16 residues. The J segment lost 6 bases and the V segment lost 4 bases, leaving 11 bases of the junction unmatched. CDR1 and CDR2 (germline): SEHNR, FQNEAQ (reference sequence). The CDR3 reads CASSYPRAGGHDTQYF. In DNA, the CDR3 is TGTGCCAGCAGCTACCCCCGGGCGGGGGGGCATGATACGCAGTATTTT.

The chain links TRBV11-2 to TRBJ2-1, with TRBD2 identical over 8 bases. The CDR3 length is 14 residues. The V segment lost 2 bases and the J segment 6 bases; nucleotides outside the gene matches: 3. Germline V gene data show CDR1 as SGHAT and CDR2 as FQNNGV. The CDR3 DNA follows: TGTGCCAGCAGCTTAACTAGCGGAGGCAATGAGCAGTTCTTC. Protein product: CASSLTSGGNEQFF.

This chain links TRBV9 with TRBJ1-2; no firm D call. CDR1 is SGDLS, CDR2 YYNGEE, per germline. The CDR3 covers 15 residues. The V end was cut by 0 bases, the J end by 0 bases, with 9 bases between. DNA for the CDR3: TGTGCCAGCAGCGTAGGGAGCGTAGCTAACTATGGCTACACCTTC. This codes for CASSVGSVANYGYTF.

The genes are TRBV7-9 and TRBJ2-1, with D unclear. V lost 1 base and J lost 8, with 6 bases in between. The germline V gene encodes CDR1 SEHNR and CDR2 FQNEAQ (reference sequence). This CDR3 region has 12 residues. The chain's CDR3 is CASSLDFHEQFF. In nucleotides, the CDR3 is TGTGCCAGCAGCTTAGACTTCCATGAGCAGTTCTTC. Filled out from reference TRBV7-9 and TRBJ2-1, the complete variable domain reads DTGVSQNPRHKITKRGQNVTFRCDPISEHNRLYWYRQTLGQGPEFLTYFQNEAQLEKSRLLSDRFSAERPKGSFSTLEIQRTEQGDSAMYLCASSLDFHEQFFGPGTRLTVL.

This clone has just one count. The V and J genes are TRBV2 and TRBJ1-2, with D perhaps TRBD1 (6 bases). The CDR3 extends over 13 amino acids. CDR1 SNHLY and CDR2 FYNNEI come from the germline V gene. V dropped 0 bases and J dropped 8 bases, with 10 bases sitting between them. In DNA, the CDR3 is TGTGCCAGCAGTGAAGCGTGGACAGCCGGCTACACCTTC. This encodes CASSEAWTAGYTF.

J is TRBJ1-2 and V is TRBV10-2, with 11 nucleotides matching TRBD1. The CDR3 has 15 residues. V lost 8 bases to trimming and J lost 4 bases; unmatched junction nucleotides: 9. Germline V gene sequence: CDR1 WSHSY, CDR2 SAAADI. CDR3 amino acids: CASGAPDRGLYGYTF. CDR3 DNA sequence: TGCGCCAGCGGGGCCCCGGACAGGGGGCTCTATGGCTACACCTTC.

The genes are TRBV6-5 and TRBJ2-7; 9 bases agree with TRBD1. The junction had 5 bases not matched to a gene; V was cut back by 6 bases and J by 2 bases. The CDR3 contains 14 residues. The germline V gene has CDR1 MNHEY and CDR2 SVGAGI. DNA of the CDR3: TGTGCCAGCAGCCCACAGGGGGCAGCCTACGAGCAGTACTTC. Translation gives CASSPQGAAYEQYF.

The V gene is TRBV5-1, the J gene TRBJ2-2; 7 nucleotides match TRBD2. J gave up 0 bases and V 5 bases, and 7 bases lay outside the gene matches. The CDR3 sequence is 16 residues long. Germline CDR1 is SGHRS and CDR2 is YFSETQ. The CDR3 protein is CASSNSGPTNTGELFF. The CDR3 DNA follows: TGCGCCAGCAGTAATAGCGGGCCAACGAACACCGGGGAGCTGTTTTTT.

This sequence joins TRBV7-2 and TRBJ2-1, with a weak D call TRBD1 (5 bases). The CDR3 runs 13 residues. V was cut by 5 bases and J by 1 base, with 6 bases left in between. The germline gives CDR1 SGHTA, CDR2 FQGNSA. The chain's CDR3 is CASSRQSYNEQFF. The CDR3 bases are TGTGCCAGCAGCCGACAGTCCTACAATGAGCAGTTCTTC.

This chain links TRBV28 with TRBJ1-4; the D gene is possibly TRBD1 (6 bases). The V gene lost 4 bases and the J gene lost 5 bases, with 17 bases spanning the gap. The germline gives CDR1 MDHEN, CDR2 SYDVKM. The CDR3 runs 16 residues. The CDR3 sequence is CASSSGRTVRNEKLFF. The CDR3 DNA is TGTGCCAGCAGTTCAGGACGGACAGTGCGGAATGAAAAACTGTTTTTT.

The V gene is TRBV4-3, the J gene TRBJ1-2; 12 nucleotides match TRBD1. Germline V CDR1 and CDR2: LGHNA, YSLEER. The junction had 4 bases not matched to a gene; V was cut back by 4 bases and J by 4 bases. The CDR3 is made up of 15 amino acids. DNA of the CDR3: TGCGCCAGCAGCCCGGGACAGGGGGCAGGCTATGGCTACACCTTC. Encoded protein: CASSPGQGAGYGYTF.

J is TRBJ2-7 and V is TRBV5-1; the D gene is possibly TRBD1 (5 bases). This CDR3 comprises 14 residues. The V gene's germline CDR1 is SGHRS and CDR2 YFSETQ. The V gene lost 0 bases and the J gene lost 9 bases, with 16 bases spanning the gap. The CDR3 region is CASSLGQLEKGQYF. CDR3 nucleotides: TGCGCCAGCAGCTTGGGACAGTTGGAGAAGGGGCAGTACTTC.

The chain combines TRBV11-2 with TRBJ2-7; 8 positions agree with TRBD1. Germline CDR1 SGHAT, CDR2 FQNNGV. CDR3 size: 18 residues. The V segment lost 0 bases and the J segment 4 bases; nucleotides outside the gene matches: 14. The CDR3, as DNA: TGTGCCAGCAGCTTAGATCTTAGGAGCGCAGGGGGCAGGTACGAGCAGTACTTC. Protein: CASSLDLRSAGGRYEQYF. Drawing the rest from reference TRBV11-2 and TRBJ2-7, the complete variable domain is EAGVAQSPRYKIIEKRQSVAFWCNPISGHATLYWYQQILGQGPKLLIQFQNNGVVDDSQLPKDRFSAERLKGVDSTLKIQPAKLEDSAVYLCASSLDLRSAGGRYEQYFGPGTRLTVT.

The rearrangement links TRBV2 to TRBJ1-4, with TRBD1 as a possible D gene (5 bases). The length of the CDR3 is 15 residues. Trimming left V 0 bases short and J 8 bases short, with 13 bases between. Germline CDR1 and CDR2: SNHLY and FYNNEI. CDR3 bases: TGTGCCAGCAGTGAAGCGCACGCAGGGCAAGAAAAACTGTTTTTT. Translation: CASSEAHAGQEKLFF.

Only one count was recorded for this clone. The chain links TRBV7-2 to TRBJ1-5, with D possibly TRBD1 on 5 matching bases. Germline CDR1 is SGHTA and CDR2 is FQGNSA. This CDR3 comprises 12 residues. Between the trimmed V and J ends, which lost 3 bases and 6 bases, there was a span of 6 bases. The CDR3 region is CASSLQGQPQHF. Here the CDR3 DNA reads TGTGCCAGCAGCTTGCAGGGTCAGCCCCAGCATTTT.

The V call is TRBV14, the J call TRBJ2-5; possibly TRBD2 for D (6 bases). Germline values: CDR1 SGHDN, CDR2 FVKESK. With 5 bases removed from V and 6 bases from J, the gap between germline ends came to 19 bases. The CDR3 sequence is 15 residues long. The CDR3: CASSIDPGARKTQYF. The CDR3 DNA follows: TGTGCCAGCAGCATTGATCCGGGAGCTCGAAAGACCCAGTACTTC.

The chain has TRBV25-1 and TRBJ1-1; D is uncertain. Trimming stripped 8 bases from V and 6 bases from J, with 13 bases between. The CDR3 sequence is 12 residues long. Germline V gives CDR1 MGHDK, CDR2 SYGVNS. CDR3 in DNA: TGTGCCAGCCATAGGCCGGGTTCTGAAGCTTTCTTT. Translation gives CASHRPGSEAFF.

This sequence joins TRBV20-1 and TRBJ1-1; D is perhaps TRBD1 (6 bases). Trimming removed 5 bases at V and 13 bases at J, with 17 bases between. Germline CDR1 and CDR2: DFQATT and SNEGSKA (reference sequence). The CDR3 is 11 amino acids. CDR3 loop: CSAPSGVLGFF. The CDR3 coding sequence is TGCAGTGCTCCCTCAGGGGTTTTAGGTTTCTTT.

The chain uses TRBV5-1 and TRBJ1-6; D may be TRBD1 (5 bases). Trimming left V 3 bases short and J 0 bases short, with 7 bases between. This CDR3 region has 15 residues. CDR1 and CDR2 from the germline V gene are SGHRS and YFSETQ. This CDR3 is CASSSGGSYNSPLHF. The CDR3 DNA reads TGCGCCAGCAGCTCGGGGGGCTCCTATAATTCACCCCTCCACTTT.

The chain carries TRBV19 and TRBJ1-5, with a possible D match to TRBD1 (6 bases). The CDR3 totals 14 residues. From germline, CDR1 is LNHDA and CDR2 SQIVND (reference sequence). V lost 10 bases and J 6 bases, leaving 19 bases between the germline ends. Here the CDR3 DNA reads TGTGCCACCACTTCGGGGGGGGCCCCTCAGCCCCAGCATTTT. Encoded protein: CATTSGGAPQPQHF.

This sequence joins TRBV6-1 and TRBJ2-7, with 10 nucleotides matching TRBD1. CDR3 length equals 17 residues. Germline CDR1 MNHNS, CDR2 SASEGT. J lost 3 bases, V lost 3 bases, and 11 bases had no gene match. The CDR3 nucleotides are TGTGCCAGCAGTGAGAACGTGGGGGACAGGGGTCTCTACGAGCAGTACTTC. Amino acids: CASSENVGDRGLYEQYF.